The next 7 T cell receptor beta chains were all read from a single sample in a study of T cells in Graves' hyperthyroidism and ophthalmopathy. Amplification targeted TCR beta CDR3 regions from RNA transcripts. The HTBI primer set drove a first-round RT-PCR of the TCR CDR3. Via MiXCR, TCRdb re-called the multiplex PCR reads, giving one row per CDR3 protein. The sample holds more than 300,000 distinct CDR3 sequences, around 13% seen once. The specimen sequenced was blood. Receptor source: a woman younger than 45 with Graves' hyperthyroidism.

This clonotype has a count of ten or more. The CDR3 coding sequence is TGTGCCAGCAGCCGGGCCAATAAGGCGGATGAAAAACTGTTTTTT. Translating gives CASSRANKADEKLFF. The V gene is TRBV2, the J gene TRBJ1-4; D not resolved. Germline V gives CDR1 SNHLY, CDR2 FYNNEI. The CDR3 extends over 15 amino acids. Trimming cost V 6 bases and J 6 bases, with 17 bases left between them.

The V gene is TRBV5-1, the J gene TRBJ2-2; TRBD2 agrees at 9 bases. Germline lookup yields CDR1 SGHRS and CDR2 YFSETQ. CDR3 length: 16 residues. V shed 7 bases, J shed 5 bases, and the junction held 12 bases outside the gene matches. The chain's CDR3 is CASRTRLAGETGELFF. The CDR3 DNA sequence: TGCGCCAGCCGAACGAGGTTAGCGGGAGAAACCGGGGAGCTGTTTTTT.

This clonotype was detected many times. The genes are TRBV12-3 or TRBV12-4 and TRBJ1-6; D unclear. With 3 bases removed from V and 9 bases from J, the gap between germline ends came to 12 bases. CDR3 length: 14 residues. CDR3 nucleotides: TGTGCCAGCAGTTTCGGACTCGGAGGTTCACCCCTCCACTTT. It specifies CASSFGLGGSPLHF.

Remarks on this clonotype: Germline is not matched at one junction end, which may reflect a read error. The chain links TRBV6-2 or TRBV6-3 to TRBJ2-5; a weak D match, TRBD1 (6 bases). The CDR3 contains 14 residues. CDR1 and CDR2 from the germline V gene are MNHEY and SVGEGT. In DNA form, the CDR3 reads TGTGCCAGCACCCGACAGGAGGTGGGACAAGGCCCGTCCTTC. Protein: CASTRQEVGQGPSF.

This clonotype turned up a few times. The V gene is TRBV18, the J gene TRBJ1-2; maybe TRBD1 (5 bases). The CDR3 has 14 amino acids. Germline CDR1 is KGHSH and CDR2 is LQKENI. Between the trimmed V and J ends, which lost 6 bases and 6 bases, there was a span of 17 bases. DNA of the CDR3: TGTGCCAGCTCGGGAAGCCCTGGGGCGAATGGCTACACCTTC. This encodes CASSGSPGANGYTF.

This clonotype has at least ten counts. The chain has TRBV27 and TRBJ2-2; no reliable D call. The CDR3 length is 13 residues. Germline CDR1 MNHEY, CDR2 SMNVEV (reference sequence). Trimming left V 2 bases short and J 7 bases short, with 8 bases between. DNA of the CDR3: TGTGCCAGCAGTTTAGGACGGGTCGGGGAGCTGTTTTTT. As protein: CASSLGRVGELFF.

For this clonotype: One base away lies a much larger clone, so this may be a sequencing read error. Lacking the conserved final phenylalanine or tryptophan, this CDR3 likely reflects a read error. V and J are TRBV18 and TRBJ2-3; 8 positions match TRBD1. With 2 bases clipped from V and 0 bases from J, the junction kept 1 base outside the gene matches. This CDR3 is built from 15 residues. Germline V gene data show CDR1 as KGHSH and CDR2 as LQKENI. The CDR3 region has the DNA TGTGCCAGCTCACCAACAGGGGGGAGCACAGATACGCAGTATTCT. Amino acids: CASSPTGGSTDTQYS.